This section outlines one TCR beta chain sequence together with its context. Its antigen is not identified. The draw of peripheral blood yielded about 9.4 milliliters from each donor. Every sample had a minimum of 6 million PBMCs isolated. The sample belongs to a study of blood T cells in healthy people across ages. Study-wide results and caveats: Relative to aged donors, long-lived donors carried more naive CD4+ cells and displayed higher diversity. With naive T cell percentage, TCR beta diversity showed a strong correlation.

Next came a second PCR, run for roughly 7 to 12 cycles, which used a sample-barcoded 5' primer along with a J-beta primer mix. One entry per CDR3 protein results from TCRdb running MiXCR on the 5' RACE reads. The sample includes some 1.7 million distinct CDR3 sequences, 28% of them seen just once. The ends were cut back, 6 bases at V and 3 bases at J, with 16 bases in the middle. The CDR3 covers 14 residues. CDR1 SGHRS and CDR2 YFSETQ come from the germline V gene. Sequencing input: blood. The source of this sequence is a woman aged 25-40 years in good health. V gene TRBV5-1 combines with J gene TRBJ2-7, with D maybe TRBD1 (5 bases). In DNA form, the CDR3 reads TGCGCCAGCAAAAACGATCAGGGTGGCTACGAGCAGTACTTC. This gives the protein CASKNDQGGYEQYF.